This TCR beta chain was recorded in a study of T cells expressing NK-cell markers. Study-wide results and caveats: The study left the HCMV specificity of expanded NKG2C+ T cell clones unresolved.

As for this clonotype: What it binds is unknown.

The CDR3 covers 14 residues. Germline values: CDR1 SQVTM, CDR2 ANQGSEA. TCRdb reprocessed the 5' RACE reads and stores each CDR3 protein as one record, lacking DNA. The sample has hundreds of thousands of distinct CDR3 sequences, and its top ten clones hold 4% to 5%. The clonotype originates from a woman between 18 and 75 years old in good health. The sequenced sample consisted of blood T cells: a sorted CD56 or NKG2C T cell subset, CD4+ or CD8+ T cells, or bulk PBMC T cells (not recorded which). The chain joins TRBV29-1 to TRBJ2-3; absent DNA, TCRdb's TRBD1 call cannot be checked. CDR3 region: CSARVSAARGTQYF.